This TCR beta chain was sequenced during a study of T cell responses to AZD1222 COVID-19 vaccine. On this clone: Its cognate antigen is unknown.

Whole-study results and caveats: Of the AZD1222 recipients, only 5 or 6 were seropositive at baseline.

Clones were read by immunoSEQ multiplex PCR, and TCRdb kept only the in-frame ones, dropping some. The table shows some 94,000 clones, with approximately 89% occurring only once. Germline assignment: CDR1 LNHDA and CDR2 SQIVND (reference sequence). This CDR3 is built from 12 residues. The V and J ends lost 6 bases and 6 bases respectively, with 11 bases between them. This chain uses TRBV19 with TRBJ1-1; D is uncertain. Material: peripheral blood, obtained 28 days after the second AZD1222 dose. This receptor was taken from an adult who received the AZD1222 COVID-19 vaccine. CDR3 region: CASRTGGAEAFF. CDR3 sequence (DNA): TGTGCCAGTAGGACCGGTGGGGCTGAAGCTTTCTTT.